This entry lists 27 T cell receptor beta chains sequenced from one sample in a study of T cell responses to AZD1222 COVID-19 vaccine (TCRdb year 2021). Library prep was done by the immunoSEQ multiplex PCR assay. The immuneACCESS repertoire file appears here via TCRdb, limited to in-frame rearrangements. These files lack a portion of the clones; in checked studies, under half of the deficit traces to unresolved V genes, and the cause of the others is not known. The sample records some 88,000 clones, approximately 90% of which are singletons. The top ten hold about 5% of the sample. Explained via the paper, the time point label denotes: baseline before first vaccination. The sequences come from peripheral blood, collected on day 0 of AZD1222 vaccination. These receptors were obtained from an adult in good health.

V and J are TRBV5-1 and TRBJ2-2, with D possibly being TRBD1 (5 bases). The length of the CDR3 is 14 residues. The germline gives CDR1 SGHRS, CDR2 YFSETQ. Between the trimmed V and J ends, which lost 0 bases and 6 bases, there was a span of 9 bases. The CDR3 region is CASSLEGFSGELFF. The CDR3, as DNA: TGCGCCAGCAGCTTGGAGGGGTTCTCCGGGGAGCTGTTTTTT.

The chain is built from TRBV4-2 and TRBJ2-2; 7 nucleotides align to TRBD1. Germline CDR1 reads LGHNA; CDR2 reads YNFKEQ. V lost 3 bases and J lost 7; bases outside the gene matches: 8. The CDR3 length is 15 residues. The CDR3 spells CASSHPGTEGGELFF. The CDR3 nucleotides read TGTGCCAGCAGCCACCCCGGGACAGAAGGCGGGGAGCTGTTTTTT.

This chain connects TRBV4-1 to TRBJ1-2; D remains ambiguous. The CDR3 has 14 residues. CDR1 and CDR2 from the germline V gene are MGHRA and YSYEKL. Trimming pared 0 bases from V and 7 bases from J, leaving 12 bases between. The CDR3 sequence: CASSQDHRPAGYTF. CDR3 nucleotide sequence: TGCGCCAGCAGCCAAGATCACCGACCGGCTGGCTACACCTTC.

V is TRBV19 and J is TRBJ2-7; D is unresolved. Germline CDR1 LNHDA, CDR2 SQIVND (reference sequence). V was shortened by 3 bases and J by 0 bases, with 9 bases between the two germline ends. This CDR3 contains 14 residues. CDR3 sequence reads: CASSMSGVSYEQYF. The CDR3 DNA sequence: TGTGCCAGTAGTATGTCTGGAGTCTCCTACGAGCAGTACTTC.

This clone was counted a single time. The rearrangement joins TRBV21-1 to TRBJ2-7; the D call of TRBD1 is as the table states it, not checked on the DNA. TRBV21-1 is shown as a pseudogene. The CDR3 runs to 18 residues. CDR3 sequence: CASSKEMAGQGALYEQYF. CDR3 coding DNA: TGTGCCAGCAGCAAAGAAATGGCCGGACAGGGGGCGCTTTACGAGCAGTACTTC.

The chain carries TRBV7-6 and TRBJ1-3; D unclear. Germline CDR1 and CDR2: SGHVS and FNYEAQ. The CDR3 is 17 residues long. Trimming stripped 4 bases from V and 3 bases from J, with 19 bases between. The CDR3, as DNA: TGTGCCAGCAGCTCGACCCCGGGGTCTCACCTTGGAAACACCATATATTTT. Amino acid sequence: CASSSTPGSHLGNTIYF.

The CDR3 bases are TGTGCCAGCTCACCTACGGGACAGGGGAGAACTGAAGCTTTCTTT. It encodes CASSPTGQGRTEAFF. The chain uses TRBV18 and TRBJ1-1; 10 bases line up with TRBD1. The CDR3 spans 15 residues. Germline V gene data show CDR1 as KGHSH and CDR2 as LQKENI. J was trimmed by 5 bases and V by 3 bases; bases with no gene match: 6.

CDR3 in DNA: TGTGCCAGCAGTCCCTGGACAAGGACGGGCTACACCTTC. Protein product: CASSPWTRTGYTF. V usage is TRBV6-5 and J usage is TRBJ1-2, with D possibly matching TRBD1 (5 bases). The germline V and J ends were trimmed by 5 bases and 8 bases, with 15 bases remaining between them. CDR3 size: 13 residues. Germline CDR1 and CDR2: MNHEY and SVGAGI.

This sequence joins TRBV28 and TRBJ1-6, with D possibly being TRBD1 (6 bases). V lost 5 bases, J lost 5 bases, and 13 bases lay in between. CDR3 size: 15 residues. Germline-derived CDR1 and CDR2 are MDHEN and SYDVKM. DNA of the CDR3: TGTGCCAGCAGTACAGGACAGACCCATAATTCACCCCTCCACTTT. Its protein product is CASSTGQTHNSPLHF. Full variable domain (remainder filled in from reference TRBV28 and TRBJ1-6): DVKVTQSSRYLVKRTGEKVFLECVQDMDHENMFWYRQDPGLGLRLIYFSYDVKMKEKGDIPEGYSVSREKKERFSLILESASTNQTSMYLCASSTGQTHNSPLHFGNGTRLTVT.

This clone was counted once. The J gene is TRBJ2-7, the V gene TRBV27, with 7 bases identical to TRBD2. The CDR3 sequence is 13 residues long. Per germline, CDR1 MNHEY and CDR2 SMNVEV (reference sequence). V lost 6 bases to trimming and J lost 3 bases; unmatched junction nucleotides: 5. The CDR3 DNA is TGTGCCAGCAGGTTAGGCGGGGGCTACGAGCAGTACTTC. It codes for CASRLGGGYEQYF.

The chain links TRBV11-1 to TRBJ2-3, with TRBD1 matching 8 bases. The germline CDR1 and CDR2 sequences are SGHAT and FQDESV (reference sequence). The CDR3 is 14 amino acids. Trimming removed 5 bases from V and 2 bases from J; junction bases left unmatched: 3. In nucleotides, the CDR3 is TGTGCCAGCAGCCCGACAGGGGCCACAGATACGCAGTATTTT. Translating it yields CASSPTGATDTQYF. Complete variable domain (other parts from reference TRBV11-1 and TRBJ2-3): EAEVAQSPRYKITEKSQAVAFWCDPISGHATLYWYRQILGQGPELLVQFQDESVVDDSQLPKDRFSAERLKGVDSTLKIQPAELGDSAMYLCASSPTGATDTQYFGPGTRLTVL.

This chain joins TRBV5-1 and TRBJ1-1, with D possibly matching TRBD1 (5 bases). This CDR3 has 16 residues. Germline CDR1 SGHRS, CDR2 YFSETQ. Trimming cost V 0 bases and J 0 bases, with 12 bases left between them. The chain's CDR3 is CASSLGLGVMNTEAFF. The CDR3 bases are TGCGCCAGCAGCTTGGGCCTGGGGGTCATGAACACTGAAGCTTTCTTT. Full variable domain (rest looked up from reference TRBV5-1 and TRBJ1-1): KAGVTQTPRYLIKTRGQQVTLSCSPISGHRSVSWYQQTPGQGLQFLFEYFSETQRNKGNFPGRFSGRQFSNSRSEMNVSTLELGDSALYLCASSLGLGVMNTEAFFGQGTRLTVV.

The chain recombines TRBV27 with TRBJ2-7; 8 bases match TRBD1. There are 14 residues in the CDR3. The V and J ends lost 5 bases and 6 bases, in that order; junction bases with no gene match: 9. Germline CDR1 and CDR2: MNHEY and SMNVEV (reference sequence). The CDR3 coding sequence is TGTGCCAGCAGTCCCCGGACAGGGTTGGTCGAGCAGTACTTC. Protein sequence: CASSPRTGLVEQYF.

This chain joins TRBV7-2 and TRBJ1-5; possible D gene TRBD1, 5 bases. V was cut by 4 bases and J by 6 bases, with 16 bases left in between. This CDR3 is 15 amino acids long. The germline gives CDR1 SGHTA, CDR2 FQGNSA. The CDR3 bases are TGTGCCAGCAGCTCGTGGCCGGGGGGGACTCAGCCCCAGCATTTT. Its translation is CASSSWPGGTQPQHF.

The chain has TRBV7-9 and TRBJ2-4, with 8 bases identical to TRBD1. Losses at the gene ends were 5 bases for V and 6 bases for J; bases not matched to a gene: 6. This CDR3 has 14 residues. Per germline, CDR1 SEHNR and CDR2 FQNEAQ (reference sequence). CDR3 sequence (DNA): TGTGCCAGCAGCGGATCCGGGACAGGAAACATTCAGTACTTC. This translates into CASSGSGTGNIQYF.

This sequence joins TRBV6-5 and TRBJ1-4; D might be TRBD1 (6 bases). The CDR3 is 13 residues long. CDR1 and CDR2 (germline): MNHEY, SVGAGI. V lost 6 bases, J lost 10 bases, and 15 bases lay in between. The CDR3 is CASSPTGPVKLFF. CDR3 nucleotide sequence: TGTGCCAGCAGCCCGACAGGCCCGGTAAAACTGTTTTTT.

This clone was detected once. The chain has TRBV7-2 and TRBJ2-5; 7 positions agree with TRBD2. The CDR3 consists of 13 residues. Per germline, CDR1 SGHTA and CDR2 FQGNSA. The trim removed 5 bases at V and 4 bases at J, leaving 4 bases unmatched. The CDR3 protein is CASSVPGGETQYF. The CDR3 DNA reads TGTGCCAGCAGCGTCCCGGGGGGAGAGACCCAGTACTTC.

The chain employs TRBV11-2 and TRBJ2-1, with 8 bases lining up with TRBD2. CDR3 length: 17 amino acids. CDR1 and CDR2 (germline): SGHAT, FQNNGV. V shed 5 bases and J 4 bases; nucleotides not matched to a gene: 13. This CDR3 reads CASSLPGLDGPYNEQFF. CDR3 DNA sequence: TGTGCCAGCAGCCTTCCGGGACTAGACGGTCCATACAATGAGCAGTTCTTC.

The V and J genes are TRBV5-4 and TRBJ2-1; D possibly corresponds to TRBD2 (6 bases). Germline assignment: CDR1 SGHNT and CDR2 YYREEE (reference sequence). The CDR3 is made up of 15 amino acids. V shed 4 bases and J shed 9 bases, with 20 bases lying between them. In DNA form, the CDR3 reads TGTGCCAGCAGCCCGCTGGCTCGGGAGATAAGTGAGCAGTTCTTC. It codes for CASSPLAREISEQFF.

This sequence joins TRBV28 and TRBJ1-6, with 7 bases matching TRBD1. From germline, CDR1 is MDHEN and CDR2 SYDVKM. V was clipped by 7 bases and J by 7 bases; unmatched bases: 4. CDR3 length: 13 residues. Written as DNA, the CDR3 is TGTGCCAGCACTCGGGACAGCAATTCACCCCTCCACTTT. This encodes CASTRDSNSPLHF.

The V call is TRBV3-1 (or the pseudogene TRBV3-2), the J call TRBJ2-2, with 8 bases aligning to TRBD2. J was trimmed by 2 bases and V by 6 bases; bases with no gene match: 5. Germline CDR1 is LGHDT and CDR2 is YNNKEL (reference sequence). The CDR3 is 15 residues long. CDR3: CASRREGTNTGELFF. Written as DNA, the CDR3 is TGTGCCAGCAGACGGGAGGGGACTAACACCGGGGAGCTGTTTTTT.

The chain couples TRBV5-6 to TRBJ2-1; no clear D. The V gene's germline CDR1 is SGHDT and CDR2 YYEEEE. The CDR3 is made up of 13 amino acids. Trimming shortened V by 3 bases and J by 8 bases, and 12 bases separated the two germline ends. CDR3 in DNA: TGTGCCAGCAGCTACTGGGGTAACGATGAGCAGTTCTTC. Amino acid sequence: CASSYWGNDEQFF.

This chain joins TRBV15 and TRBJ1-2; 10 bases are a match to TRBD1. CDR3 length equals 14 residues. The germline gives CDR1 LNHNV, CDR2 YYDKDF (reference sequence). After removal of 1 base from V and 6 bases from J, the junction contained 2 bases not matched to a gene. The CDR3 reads CATSRATGGHGYTF. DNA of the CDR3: TGTGCCACCAGCAGAGCGACAGGGGGCCATGGCTACACCTTC.

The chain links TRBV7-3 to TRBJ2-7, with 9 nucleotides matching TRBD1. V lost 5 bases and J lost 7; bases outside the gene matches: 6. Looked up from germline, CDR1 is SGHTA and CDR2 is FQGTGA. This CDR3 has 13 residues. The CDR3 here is CASSPQGASEQYF. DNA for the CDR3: TGTGCCAGCAGCCCACAGGGGGCGAGTGAGCAGTACTTC.

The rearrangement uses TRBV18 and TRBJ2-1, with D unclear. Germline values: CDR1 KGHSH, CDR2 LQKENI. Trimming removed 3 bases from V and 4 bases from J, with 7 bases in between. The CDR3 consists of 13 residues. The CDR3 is CASSPMSYNEQFF. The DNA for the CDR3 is TGTGCCAGCTCACCCATGTCTTACAATGAGCAGTTCTTC.

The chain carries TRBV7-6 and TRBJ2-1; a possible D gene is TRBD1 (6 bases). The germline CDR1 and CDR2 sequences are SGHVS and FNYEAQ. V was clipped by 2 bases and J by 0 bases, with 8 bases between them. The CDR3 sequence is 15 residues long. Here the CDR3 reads CASSLRGGSYNEQFF. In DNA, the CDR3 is TGTGCCAGCAGCTTACGAGGGGGCTCCTACAATGAGCAGTTCTTC.

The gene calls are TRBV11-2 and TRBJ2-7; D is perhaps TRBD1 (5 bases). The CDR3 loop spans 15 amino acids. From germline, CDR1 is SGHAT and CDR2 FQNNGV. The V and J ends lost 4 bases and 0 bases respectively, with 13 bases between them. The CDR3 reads CASSSPADNSYEQYF. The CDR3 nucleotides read TGTGCCAGCAGCTCCCCGGCGGACAACTCCTACGAGCAGTACTTC.